Presented here are 4 T cell receptor beta chains from one specimen sequenced in a study of blood T cell repertoires in COVID-19. Produced via immunoSEQ multiplex PCR; TCRdb's table is partial and in-frame only. The sample records 150,000 to 200,000 clones, roughly 77% being singletons. Sequencing was performed on peripheral blood. Receptors were obtained from a woman aged 35 to 49 with COVID-19, enrolled during active disease.

The V gene is TRBV6-2 or TRBV6-3, the J gene TRBJ1-5; 11 nucleotides line up with TRBD1. The germline gives CDR1 MNHEY, CDR2 SVGEGT. With 5 bases clipped from V and 0 bases from J, the junction kept 6 bases outside the gene matches. The CDR3 contains 17 residues. The CDR3 nucleotides are TGTGCCAGCAGTCCCATGGACAGGGGGCTTAGCAATCAGCCCCAGCATTTT. Its translation is CASSPMDRGLSNQPQHF.

This chain's CDR3 is CSVVFGVSYEQYF. In DNA form, the CDR3 reads TGCAGCGTTGTTTTCGGGGTCTCGTACGAGCAGTACTTC. The gene calls are TRBV29-1 and TRBJ2-7; D is possibly TRBD2 (5 bases). Germline V lookup: CDR1 SQVTM, CDR2 ANQGSEA. With 4 bases removed from V and 4 bases from J, the gap between germline ends came to 14 bases. This CDR3 comprises 13 residues.

The rearrangement links TRBV4-3 to TRBJ1-1, with D possibly being TRBD1 (5 bases). Germline CDR1 LGHNA, CDR2 YSLEER. CDR3 size: 15 residues. V lost 6 bases and J 4 bases, leaving 18 bases between the germline ends. The CDR3 reads CASRVRPRGATEAFF. The DNA of the CDR3 is TGCGCCAGCAGAGTGAGGCCGCGTGGGGCCACTGAAGCTTTCTTT.

This chain connects TRBV28 to TRBJ2-4; a possible D gene is TRBD1 (5 bases). Germline values: CDR1 MDHEN, CDR2 SYDVKM. V shed 8 bases and J shed 1 base, with 15 bases lying between them. This CDR3 comprises 15 residues. The CDR3 DNA follows: TGTGCCAGCGCCAGGGCTCTGCACGCCAAAAACATTCAGTACTTC. It translates to CASARALHAKNIQYF.